The 2 T cell receptor beta chains below were found in one sample sequenced in a study of cytomegalovirus exposure and HLA in healthy donors. Data came from immunoSEQ multiplex PCR; TCRdb stores just in-frame clones and leaves some out. The table has about 140,000 clones, 88% seen once. Sequenced: PBMCs. These receptors all come from a woman between 18 and 29 years old in good health and CMV-seropositive.

This clone was observed once. The V and J genes are TRBV4-3 and TRBJ2-7; 9 bases line up with TRBD2. The CDR3 is 14 residues long. V shed 4 bases, J shed 5 bases, and the junction held 6 bases outside the gene matches. The germline gives CDR1 LGHNA, CDR2 YSLEER. Here the CDR3 reads CASSPRTSVDEQYF. The CDR3 DNA follows: TGCGCCAGCAGCCCCCGGACTAGCGTTGACGAGCAGTACTTC.

This clone was detected only once. This rearrangement joins TRBV2 to TRBJ2-1; D might be TRBD2 (5 bases). Trimming stripped 7 bases from V and 10 bases from J, with 20 bases between. Germline assignment: CDR1 SNHLY and CDR2 FYNNEI. The CDR3 has 14 residues. CDR3 in amino acids: CASTLLDGNQEQFF. CDR3 nucleotides: TGTGCCAGCACCCTACTGGACGGGAATCAAGAGCAGTTCTTC. The variable domain in full, with the rest retrieved from reference TRBV2 and TRBJ2-1, is EPEVTQTPSHQVTQMGQEVILRCVPISNHLYFYWYRQILGQKVEFLVSFYNNEISEKSEIFDDQFSVERPDGSNFTLKIRSTKLEDSAMYFCASTLLDGNQEQFFGPGTRLTVL.